The 21 T cell receptor beta chains presented below share a single source sample, sequenced in a study of blood T cell repertoires in COVID-19. Sequenced by immunoSEQ multiplex PCR; TCRdb stores in-frame clones only, minus some. Of about 380,000 clones listed, around nine tenths were seen once; the top ten hold approximately 1.2%. Sequenced material: PBMCs or T cells enriched from blood (not recorded which). All receptors derive from a woman aged 18-30 years who had recovered from COVID-19.

The chain employs TRBV9 and TRBJ2-5, with 9 bases identical to TRBD2. The CDR3 is made up of 15 amino acids. V dropped 4 bases and J dropped 5; count of bases not matched to a gene: 9. Germline assignment: CDR1 SGDLS and CDR2 YYNGEE. The CDR3 spells CASSKGTSSRETQYF. In nucleotides, the CDR3 is TGTGCCAGCAGCAAGGGGACTAGCAGTAGGGAGACCCAGTACTTC. Looking up the rest from reference TRBV9 and TRBJ2-5 gives the full variable domain: DSGVTQTPKHLITATGQRVTLRCSPRSGDLSVYWYQQSLDQGLQFLIQYYNGEERAKGNILERFSAQQFPDLHSELNLSSLELGDSALYFCASSKGTSSRETQYFGPGTRLLVL.

The genes are TRBV28 and TRBJ2-6; D call uncertain. With 3 bases removed from V and 0 bases from J, the gap between germline ends came to 3 bases. This CDR3 region has 14 residues. CDR1 and CDR2 from the germline V gene are MDHEN and SYDVKM. CDR3: CASSFVSGANVLTF. The CDR3 DNA is TGTGCCAGCAGTTTCGTCTCTGGGGCCAACGTCCTGACTTTC.

This clone was seen a single time. This chain links TRBV5-6 with TRBJ2-1, with no clear D. CDR1 is SGHDT, CDR2 YYEEEE, per germline. The V end lost 0 bases, the J end lost 4 bases, and 5 bases lay between the germline ends. The CDR3 is made up of 13 amino acids. The CDR3 here is CASSLGQYNEQFF. The CDR3 DNA reads as TGTGCCAGCAGCTTGGGTCAGTACAATGAGCAGTTCTTC.

The chain is built from TRBV9 and TRBJ2-2, with 12 positions matching TRBD2. Trimming removed 2 bases from V and 0 bases from J; junction bases left unmatched: 2. The V gene's germline CDR1 is SGDLS and CDR2 YYNGEE. This CDR3 contains 17 residues. The DNA of the CDR3 is TGTGCCAGCAGCGTTCCTAGCGGGGGGGCGAACACCGGGGAGCTGTTTTTT. Translation gives CASSVPSGGANTGELFF.

As DNA, the CDR3 is TGTGCCAGCAGCTTGTTTCCCGGGATTGGCTACACCTTC. It is translated as CASSLFPGIGYTF. This chain connects TRBV7-9 to TRBJ1-2, with D hard to call. Germline values: CDR1 SEHNR, CDR2 FQNEAQ (reference sequence). CDR3 length: 13 amino acids. The V gene lost 3 bases and the J gene lost 7 bases, with 12 bases spanning the gap.

The chain couples TRBV5-8 to TRBJ1-1; possibly TRBD1 for D (5 bases). Trimming pared 2 bases from V and 9 bases from J, leaving 8 bases between. In germline, CDR1 is SGHTS, CDR2 YDEGEE. The CDR3 contains 11 residues. The CDR3 region is CASSFSGKAFF. The CDR3 nucleotides read TGTGCCAGCAGCTTCTCAGGGAAAGCTTTCTTT.

This chain links TRBV6-5 with TRBJ1-3, with D possibly TRBD1 on 6 matching bases. This CDR3 has 15 residues. The V gene lost 5 bases and the J gene lost 4 bases, with 15 bases spanning the gap. Germline values: CDR1 MNHEY, CDR2 SVGAGI. In DNA, the CDR3 is TGTGCCAGCAGTAGGGGGGGTTCTCTAGGAAACACCATATATTTT. Translated: CASSRGGSLGNTIYF.

V and J are TRBV6-5 and TRBJ1-3; D is undetermined. V lost 5 bases to trimming and J lost 7 bases, with 12 bases between them. The length of the CDR3 is 13 residues. The germline V gene encodes CDR1 MNHEY and CDR2 SVGAGI. The CDR3 here is CASSPPQWNTIYF. The CDR3 coding sequence is TGTGCCAGCAGTCCCCCCCAGTGGAACACCATATATTTT.

The J gene is TRBJ1-2, the V gene TRBV28, with TRBD1 matching over 8 bases. CDR1 MDHEN and CDR2 SYDVKM come from the germline V gene. V shed 5 bases, J shed 5 bases, and the junction held 7 bases outside the gene matches. The CDR3 covers 14 residues. CDR3: CASSGGGQGYGYTF. In DNA form, the CDR3 reads TGTGCCAGCAGTGGAGGTGGACAGGGATATGGCTACACCTTC.

The V gene is TRBV5-8, the J gene TRBJ2-7, with TRBD1 matching 8 bases. Germline V lookup: CDR1 SGHTS, CDR2 YDEGEE. V was clipped by 4 bases and J by 5 bases; unmatched bases: 8. CDR3 length: 14 amino acids. Written as DNA, the CDR3 is TGTGCCAGCAGCCCAGGACAGGGACGGAACGAGCAGTACTTC. It yields the protein CASSPGQGRNEQYF.

The rearrangement uses TRBV27 and TRBJ2-7; unclear D gene. CDR1 is MNHEY and CDR2 is SMNVEV in the germline V gene (reference sequence). The CDR3 spans 15 residues. Trimming pared 3 bases from V and 0 bases from J, leaving 12 bases between. The CDR3 DNA sequence: TGTGCCAGCAGTTTCCATGCCCGCTACTCCTACGAGCAGTACTTC. This codes for CASSFHARYSYEQYF.

This chain connects TRBV3-1 (or the pseudogene TRBV3-2) to TRBJ1-1; 9 bases map to TRBD1. Trimming at V came to 4 bases and at J to 0 bases, leaving 0 bases not matched to a gene. This CDR3 contains 14 residues. Germline V CDR1 and CDR2: LGHDT, YNNKEL (reference sequence). The DNA of the CDR3 is TGTGCCAGCAGCCGGACAGGGGTGAACACTGAAGCTTTCTTT. Amino acids: CASSRTGVNTEAFF.

V is TRBV6-5 and J is TRBJ1-5; 7 bases map to TRBD1. Germline-derived CDR1 and CDR2 are MNHEY and SVGAGI. J was trimmed by 9 bases and V by 6 bases; bases with no gene match: 14. The CDR3 has 15 amino acids. Here the CDR3 reads CASRAPGQIFSPQHF. As DNA, the CDR3 is TGTGCCAGCAGAGCTCCGGGACAGATTTTCTCGCCCCAGCATTTT.

J is TRBJ1-1 and V is TRBV5-1, with D unclear. The V and J ends lost 0 bases and 1 base respectively, with 7 bases between them. Germline CDR1 is SGHRS and CDR2 is YFSETQ. The CDR3 consists of 14 residues. The CDR3 spells CASSLGSRNTEAFF. CDR3 in DNA: TGCGCCAGCAGCTTGGGGAGTCGGAACACTGAAGCTTTCTTT. Combining the CDR3 with reference TRBV5-1 and TRBJ1-1 gives the whole variable domain KAGVTQTPRYLIKTRGQQVTLSCSPISGHRSVSWYQQTPGQGLQFLFEYFSETQRNKGNFPGRFSGRQFSNSRSEMNVSTLELGDSALYLCASSLGSRNTEAFFGQGTRLTVV.

The chain combines TRBV30 with TRBJ1-4; 8 bases agree with TRBD1. The CDR3 length is 13 residues. V was clipped by 3 bases and J by 6 bases; unmatched bases: 3. Germline V CDR1 and CDR2: GTSNPN, SVGIG (reference sequence). For the CDR3, the DNA is TGTGCCTGGAGAGGACAGGGAGATGAAAAACTGTTTTTT. Protein product: CAWRGQGDEKLFF.

CDR3 in DNA: TGTGCCAGCAGCTTAGTTCTGGGCGTCTCCTACGAGCAGTACTTC. It encodes CASSLVLGVSYEQYF. The chain joins TRBV7-2 to TRBJ2-7; D not certain. V lost 1 base and J lost 0, with 10 bases in between. The CDR3 consists of 15 residues. The germline gives CDR1 SGHTA, CDR2 FQGNSA.

For the CDR3, the DNA is TGTGCCAGCACTACGTACCATAGCAATCAGCCCCAGCATTTT. Protein: CASTTYHSNQPQHF. The genes are TRBV28 and TRBJ1-5; D gene uncertain. Germline V gene lookup returns CDR1 MDHEN and CDR2 SYDVKM. The CDR3 has 14 amino acids. The V end was cut by 7 bases, the J end by 0 bases, with 10 bases between.

This clone was found once. The CDR3 sequence is CASSVQGAYEQYF. In nucleotides, the CDR3 is TGTGCCAGCAGTGTACAGGGGGCCTACGAGCAGTACTTC. The chain has TRBV27 and TRBJ2-7, with 8 bases lining up with TRBD1. The CDR3 consists of 13 residues. With 5 bases clipped from V and 2 bases from J, the junction kept 2 bases outside the gene matches. The germline CDR1 and CDR2 sequences are MNHEY and SMNVEV (reference sequence).

CDR3 bases: TGTGCCAGCAGTCTACTAACAGGGAACTCACCCCTCCACTTT. Translation gives CASSLLTGNSPLHF. This chain links TRBV6-5 with TRBJ1-6; perhaps TRBD1 as D (6 bases). V lost 5 bases and J lost 10, with 15 bases in between. Per germline, CDR1 MNHEY and CDR2 SVGAGI. CDR3 length: 14 residues.

The rearrangement joins TRBV2 to TRBJ1-3, with 7 nucleotides matching TRBD1. The CDR3 has 14 residues. The germline CDR1 and CDR2 sequences are SNHLY and FYNNEI. Unmatched junction bases numbered 6, after V lost 6 bases and J lost 4 bases. The CDR3, as DNA: TGTGCCAGCAGCGGAACAGGGGACGGAAACACCATATATTTT. Its protein is CASSGTGDGNTIYF.

This clone has a single count. The chain couples TRBV28 to TRBJ1-6; D perhaps matches TRBD1 (6 bases). Germline values: CDR1 MDHEN, CDR2 SYDVKM. Deletions cut 2 bases from V and 9 bases from J, with 11 bases between. This CDR3 is built from 14 residues. In DNA form, the CDR3 reads TGTGCCAGCAGTTTAAACAGGGAGGGTTCACCCCTCCACTTT. Its translation is CASSLNREGSPLHF.